This T cell receptor beta chain came from a study of response to subunit inactivated influenza vaccine. In this sample, this clonotype turned up a few times. One entry per CDR3 protein, called by TCRdb with MiXCR from the RT-PCR reads. The sample holds 150,000 to 200,000 distinct CDR3 sequences, more than 10% seen once. This sample also appeared in a second study, on T cells expressing NK-cell markers. As that report states: In generating TCR beta cDNA, 5'RACE template switching with UMIs was used. Sorted CD3+CD56+NKG2C+, CD3+CD56+NKG2C- and CD3+CD56-NKG2C+ T cells supplied TCR beta repertoires. The sequencing cohort of eight donors included seven HCMV-seropositive individuals and one seronegative individual. Among CD8+ T cells from 5 to 7 donors, dominant NKG2C+ clonotypes accounted for 1.0-7.0%.

The source of this sequence is a man in his forties or fifties who received an inactivated influenza vaccine. The input for sequencing was CD8+ T cells sorted from PBMCs, taken 12 days after vaccination.

The CDR3 DNA reads as TGTGCCAGCAGTTTAGCGGGAGGGAGTTCCGGGGAGCTGTTTTTT. This encodes CASSLAGGSSGELFF. V is TRBV27 and J is TRBJ2-2, with 9 bases aligning to TRBD2. V was clipped by 2 bases and J by 6 bases; unmatched bases: 4. This CDR3 is 15 amino acids long. Germline V gene lookup returns CDR1 MNHEY and CDR2 SMNVEV (reference sequence).